The entry below gives a single T cell receptor (beta chain) sequence along with its context. Its antigen is undetermined. TCRdb ran MiXCR on the PCR reads and lists one entry per CDR3 protein. The sample consists of about 320,000 distinct CDR3 sequences, 20% to 25% of them appearing once. The CD8+CD4-CCR7+CD45RA+ phenotype defined the sorted naive CD8 T cells. The data were taken from a study of molecular identifiers for immune sequencing clone quantification. Overall study results and limits: The share of molecules held by clones above 20 RNA copies was over 97% in effector cells and under 1% in naive cells.

The sequenced sample was naive CD8+ T cells from blood, with Jurkat cell RNA spiked in. Subset reported: FACS-sorted CD8+CD4-CCR7+CD45RA+ naive T cells. The receptor's source is a human donor in good health. Some libraries in this study had Jurkat cell RNA spiked in.

The CDR3 DNA reads TGTGCCAGTGTGGGTGGAATGAACACTGAAGCTTTCTTT. Amino acid sequence: CASVGGMNTEAFF. J is TRBJ1-1 and V is TRBV12-3 or TRBV12-4; D is uncertain. Trimming removed 9 bases at V and 0 bases at J, with 11 bases between. The CDR3 extends over 13 amino acids.